These 14 T cell receptor beta chains originate from one sample sequenced in a study of prognosis after radiotherapy for stage I lung cancer. Using two-round multiplex PCR, the authors amplified TCR beta CDR3 from genomic DNA. Round one of PCR was performed, and it used primers specific to each TRBV and TRBJ gene. TCRdb processed the multiplex PCR reads anew with MiXCR; each CDR3 protein has one entry. The data contain some 17,000 distinct CDR3 sequences, more than 35% of them singletons. The sample here was PBMCs, taken before or after stereotactic body radiation therapy (not recorded which). These receptors were collected from a donor aged 50 or older with non-small cell lung cancer.

In its sample, this clonotype ranks as medium-sized. The chain is built from TRBV5-1 and TRBJ2-1; TRBD2 agrees at 8 bases. V lost 1 base and J lost 4; bases outside the gene matches: 10. The V gene's germline CDR1 is SGHRS and CDR2 YFSETQ. CDR3 length: 17 residues. The CDR3 DNA sequence: TGCGCCAGCAGCTTGAAAAGTGAAGCGGGGGTTTACAATGAGCAGTTCTTC. Translated: CASSLKSEAGVYNEQFF.

This clonotype was detected many times. One base away lies a much larger clone, so this may be a sequencing read error. The chain carries TRBV9 and TRBJ1-2; TRBD1 agrees at 8 bases. V lost 4 bases and J lost 4; bases outside the gene matches: 6. The CDR3 extends over 14 amino acids. Germline CDR1 is SGDLS and CDR2 is YYNGEE. Here the CDR3 reads CASSRGGTGYGYTF. The CDR3 DNA reads as TGTGCCAGCAGCAGGGGCGGGACAGGCTATGGCTACACCTTC.

The table lists this clonotype with many counts. V gene TRBV24-1 combines with J gene TRBJ2-1; 7 bases are shared with TRBD1. The CDR3 loop spans 14 amino acids. The germline CDR1 and CDR2 sequences are KGHDR and SFDVKD. V gave up 6 bases and J gave up 7 bases; unmatched junction bases: 8. The CDR3 DNA follows: TGTGCCACCAGTTTACAGGGGATCGGAAATGAGCAGTTCTTC. This translates into CATSLQGIGNEQFF.

This clonotype was seen many times. The chain carries TRBV9 and TRBJ2-7, with 11 positions matching TRBD2. Germline V gene sequence: CDR1 SGDLS, CDR2 YYNGEE. Trimming cost V 0 bases and J 4 bases; bases outside gene matches: 3. The length of the CDR3 is 15 residues. The CDR3 here is CASSVDGTSGYEQYF. The CDR3 DNA reads as TGTGCCAGCAGCGTAGATGGGACTAGCGGTTACGAGCAGTACTTC.

This CDR3 is CASSSSVTNEQFF. The CDR3 nucleotides are TGTGCCAGCAGCTCCAGTGTCACCAATGAGCAGTTCTTC. The chain couples TRBV7-3 to TRBJ2-1, with D uncertain. Germline values: CDR1 SGHTA, CDR2 FQGTGA. V was clipped by 4 bases and J by 6 bases, with 10 bases between them. The CDR3 length is 13 residues.

The V gene is TRBV27, the J gene TRBJ2-1, with TRBD2 matching 9 bases. Germline CDR1 is MNHEY and CDR2 is SMNVEV (reference sequence). V lost 4 bases and J lost 0; bases outside the gene matches: 10. The CDR3 is 18 residues long. CDR3 DNA: TGTGCCAGCAGTTCCCCACGACTAGCGGAAAACTCCTACAATGAGCAGTTCTTC. Its protein is CASSSPRLAENSYNEQFF.

The V call is TRBV28, the J call TRBJ2-3, with 9 nucleotides matching TRBD1. The CDR3 has 15 residues. CDR1 is MDHEN and CDR2 is SYDVKM in the germline V gene. The ends lost 6 bases at V and 5 bases at J; junction bases unmatched: 9. The CDR3 here is CASSRTGGTGDTQYF. CDR3 coding DNA: TGTGCCAGCAGCAGAACAGGGGGCACCGGAGATACGCAGTATTTT.

This clonotype is labeled as medium-sized. This chain links TRBV6-1 with TRBJ1-2; D gene unclear. Germline lookup yields CDR1 MNHNS and CDR2 SASEGT. The ends were cut back, 6 bases at V and 0 bases at J, with 14 bases in the middle. The CDR3 contains 15 residues. CDR3 loop: CASRPRHDPNYGYTF. The CDR3, as DNA: TGTGCCAGCAGACCCCGACACGACCCTAACTATGGCTACACCTTC.

This clonotype was recorded at least ten times. The V gene is TRBV2, the J gene TRBJ2-3; D might be TRBD2 (6 bases). Deletions cut 1 base from V and 5 bases from J, with 16 bases between. CDR1 and CDR2 (germline): SNHLY, FYNNEI. CDR3 length: 16 amino acids. This chain's CDR3 is CASSEERGLRGDTQYF. The CDR3 bases are TGTGCCAGCAGTGAAGAAAGGGGACTTAGGGGAGATACGCAGTATTTT.

In this sample, this clonotype turned up many times. The chain joins TRBV18 to TRBJ1-1, with D maybe TRBD1 (5 bases). The germline V and J ends were trimmed by 2 bases and 3 bases, with 10 bases remaining between them. CDR3 length equals 14 residues. Germline V gene sequence: CDR1 KGHSH, CDR2 LQKENI. Here the CDR3 reads CASSPRTTDTEAFF. The DNA for the CDR3 is TGTGCCAGCTCACCAAGGACAACGGACACTGAAGCTTTCTTT.

With respect to this clonotype: It may be a read error: a sequence one base away is much more abundant. The rearrangement uses TRBV20-1 and TRBJ2-5; TRBD1 agrees at 12 bases. Germline CDR1 reads DFQATT; CDR2 reads SNEGSKA (reference sequence). The CDR3 spans 15 residues. With V trimmed by 5 bases and J by 4 bases, 8 bases remained unmatched. The CDR3 DNA follows: TGCAGTGCTCTACCCTGGGACAGGGGGCTAGAGACCCAGTACTTC. Translating it yields CSALPWDRGLETQYF.

A note on this clonotype: The missing conserved phenylalanine or tryptophan at the end of this CDR3 makes a read error likely. The limits of the CDR3 on the DNA are not certain, so only TCRdb's listed CDR3 is given. The chain uses TRBV6-2 or TRBV6-3 and TRBJ2-1; the table's TRBD2 call for D was not verified on the DNA. Germline CDR1 MNHEY, CDR2 SVGEGT. The CDR3 sequence runs 14 residues, both termini included. CDR3 in amino acids: CASSGGASGASHRP.

This clonotype has a count of ten or more. J is TRBJ1-1 and V is TRBV7-9; D remains ambiguous. Germline V gives CDR1 SEHNR, CDR2 FQNEAQ (reference sequence). The CDR3 is 12 amino acids. V was pared by 4 bases and J by 0 bases, with 3 bases between. The chain's CDR3 is CASSSMNTEAFF. In DNA, the CDR3 is TGTGCCAGCAGCTCCATGAACACTGAAGCTTTCTTT.

This chain uses TRBV19 with TRBJ2-2, with 9 bases fitting TRBD2. CDR3 size: 15 residues. The germline V gene has CDR1 LNHDA and CDR2 SQIVND (reference sequence). Losses at the gene ends were 1 base for V and 4 bases for J; bases not matched to a gene: 1. The CDR3 protein is CASSIGGRGTGELFF. CDR3 coding DNA: TGTGCCAGTAGTATAGGCGGGAGGGGCACCGGGGAGCTGTTTTTT.